This TCR beta chain was recovered during a study of cytomegalovirus exposure and HLA in healthy donors. Germline trimming cut 3 bases from V and 6 bases from J; bases unmatched to any gene: 9. This CDR3 contains 15 residues. Germline CDR1 and CDR2: SGHRS and YFSETQ. Use of 60 Vbeta and 13 Jbeta primers characterized the PCR. The method was immunoSEQ multiplex PCR; TCRdb's version includes in-frame clones alone and lacks a portion of them. Among 100,000 to 150,000 clones listed, 77% were seen once. The chain combines TRBV5-1 with TRBJ2-7; 10 bases are shared with TRBD2. This receptor was taken from a woman in her thirties or forties in good health and CMV-seropositive. The sequenced material came from PBMCs. In DNA form, the CDR3 reads TGCGCCAGCAGCTCTAGGACTAGCGGTACCCCCGAGCAGTACTTC. The encoded protein is CASSSRTSGTPEQYF.